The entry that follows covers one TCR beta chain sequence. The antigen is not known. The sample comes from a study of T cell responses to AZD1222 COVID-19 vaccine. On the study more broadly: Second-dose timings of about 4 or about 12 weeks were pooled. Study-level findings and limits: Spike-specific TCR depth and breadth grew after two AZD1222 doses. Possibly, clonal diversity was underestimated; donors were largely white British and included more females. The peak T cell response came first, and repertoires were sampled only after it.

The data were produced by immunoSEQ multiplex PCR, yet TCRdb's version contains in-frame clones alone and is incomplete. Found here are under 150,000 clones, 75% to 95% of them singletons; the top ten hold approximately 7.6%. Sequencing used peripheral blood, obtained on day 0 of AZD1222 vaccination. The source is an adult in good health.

CDR3 amino acids: CASSVEAQGGELFF. The CDR3 coding sequence is TGTGCCAGCAGCGTAGAAGCACAGGGCGGGGAGCTGTTTTTT. The genes are TRBV9 and TRBJ2-2; a weak D match, TRBD1 (6 bases). Per germline, CDR1 SGDLS and CDR2 YYNGEE. The CDR3 spans 14 residues. V was cut by 0 bases and J by 7 bases, with 10 bases left in between.